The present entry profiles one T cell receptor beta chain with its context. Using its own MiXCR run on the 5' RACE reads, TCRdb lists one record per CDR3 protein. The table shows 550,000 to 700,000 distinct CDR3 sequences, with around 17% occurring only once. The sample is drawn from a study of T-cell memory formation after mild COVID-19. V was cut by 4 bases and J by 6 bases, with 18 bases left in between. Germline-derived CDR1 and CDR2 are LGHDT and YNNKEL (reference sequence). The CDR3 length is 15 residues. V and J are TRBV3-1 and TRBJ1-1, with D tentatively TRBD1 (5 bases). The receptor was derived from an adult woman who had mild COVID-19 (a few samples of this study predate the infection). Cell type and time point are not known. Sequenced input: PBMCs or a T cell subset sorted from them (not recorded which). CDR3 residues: CASSPPGGFGAEAFF. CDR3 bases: TGTGCCAGCAGCCCCCCGGGGGGATTCGGGGCTGAAGCTTTCTTT.